The T cell receptor (beta chain) under discussion was sequenced for a study of cytomegalovirus exposure and HLA in healthy donors. Study observations and caveats: Researchers counted roughly 150 TCR beta chains as cytomegalovirus-associated.

A remark on this clone: Its antigen is still unknown.

The donors gave bone marrow, and they were healthy. The primer mix had 60 Vbeta and 13 Jbeta primers. Sequencing was performed with immunoSEQ multiplex PCR; in TCRdb, only in-frame clones are kept and a portion is missing. The table has approximately 100,000 clones, more than 60% seen once. CDR1 is SQVTM and CDR2 is ANQGSEA in the germline V gene. The CDR3 consists of 14 residues. The V and J ends lost 6 bases and 6 bases, in that order; junction bases with no gene match: 10. The sequenced sample was PBMCs. The genes are TRBV29-1 and TRBJ2-7, with TRBD1 matching over 11 bases. The source is a man aged 25 to 40 in good health and CMV-seronegative. CDR3 residues: CSVAHTGTGGEQYF. The CDR3 DNA reads TGCAGCGTAGCTCACACCGGGACAGGGGGCGAGCAGTACTTC.